These T cell receptor beta chains were read from a single sample in a study of memory CD4+ T cells and cytomegalovirus serostatus. Profiling relied on immunoSEQ multiplex PCR, and the TCRdb table lists in-frame clones only, not all of them. The sample holds some 48,000 clones, approximately 78% seen once. Source material: memory CD4+ T cells from blood. The receptors originated from an adult in good health and CMV-seronegative. Both conserved end residues are part of each CDR3. The D gene is left open where the match is weak. A clone size is listed for some rows: how often the clone was seen (once, few, many), or a class if it is expanded.

clone size: NA
J gene: TRBJ2-1
V gene: TRBV18
D gene: NA
CDR3 protein: CASSPSGNEQFF
CDR3 DNA: TGTGCCAGCTCACCATCAGGGAATGAGCAGTTCTTC

clone size: NA
J gene: TRBJ2-1
V gene: TRBV7-9
D gene: TRBD2
CDR3 protein: CASSLGPGRGAYNEQFF
CDR3 DNA: TGTGCCAGCAGCTTAGGCCCTGGGCGGGGGGCTTACAATGAGCAGTTCTTC

clone size: NA
J gene: TRBJ2-1
V gene: TRBV6-6
D gene: NA
CDR3 protein: CASSYSRVYNEQFF
CDR3 DNA: TGTGCCAGCAGTTACTCGAGGGTGTACAATGAGCAGTTCTTC

clone size: NA
J gene: TRBJ2-3
V gene: TRBV27
D gene: NA
CDR3 protein: CASSPQVARSTDTQYF
CDR3 DNA: TGTGCCAGCAGTCCTCAGGTGGCCCGAAGCACAGATACGCAGTATTTT

clone size: NA
J gene: TRBJ1-5
V gene: TRBV19
D gene: NA
CDR3 protein: CASSYSTGSSNQPQHF
CDR3 DNA: TGTGCCAGTAGTTACTCTACAGGGTCCAGCAATCAGCCCCAGCATTTT

clone size: NA
J gene: TRBJ1-4
V gene: TRBV5-4
D gene: TRBD1
CDR3 protein: CASSSQGVKEKLFF
CDR3 DNA: TGTGCCAGCAGCTCGCAGGGGGTTAAAGAAAAACTGTTTTTT

clone size: NA
J gene: TRBJ2-3
V gene: TRBV7-9
D gene: TRBD1
CDR3 protein: CASSPGQSTDTQYF
CDR3 DNA: TGTGCCAGCAGCCCGGGACAGAGCACAGATACGCAGTATTTT

clone size: NA
J gene: TRBJ2-7
V gene: TRBV7-8
D gene: TRBD2
CDR3 protein: CASSLRREATYEQYF
CDR3 DNA: TGTGCCAGCAGCCTCCGTCGGGAGGCTACCTACGAGCAGTACTTC

clone size: NA
J gene: TRBJ2-3
V gene: TRBV5-1
D gene: NA
CDR3 protein: CASSLDPDTDTQYF
CDR3 DNA: TGCGCCAGCAGCTTGGATCCTGACACAGATACGCAGTATTTT

clone size: NA
J gene: TRBJ2-3
V gene: TRBV20-1
D gene: NA
CDR3 protein: CSADWTDTQYF
CDR3 DNA: TGCAGTGCTGACTGGACAGATACGCAGTATTTT

clone size: NA
J gene: TRBJ1-2
V gene: TRBV6-5
D gene: NA
CDR3 protein: CASREGFYGYTF
CDR3 DNA: TGTGCCAGCAGGGAGGGCTTCTATGGCTACACCTTC

clone size: NA
J gene: TRBJ2-7
V gene: TRBV6-5
D gene: NA
CDR3 protein: CASSMGPYEQYF
CDR3 DNA: TGTGCCAGCAGCATGGGCCCTTACGAGCAGTACTTC

clone size: NA
J gene: TRBJ2-7
V gene: TRBV29-1
D gene: NA
CDR3 protein: CSVETGSYEQYF
CDR3 DNA: TGCAGCGTTGAAACAGGATCCTACGAGCAGTACTTC

clone size: NA
J gene: TRBJ2-5
V gene: TRBV10-1
D gene: TRBD2
CDR3 protein: CASSTGTSGETQYF
CDR3 DNA: TGCGCCAGCAGTACCGGGACTAGCGGCGAGACCCAGTACTTC

clone size: NA
J gene: TRBJ2-3
V gene: TRBV6-4
D gene: NA
CDR3 protein: CASSAQGPDTQYF
CDR3 DNA: TGTGCCAGCAGTGCGCAGGGGCCAGATACGCAGTATTTT

clone size: NA
J gene: TRBJ2-1
V gene: TRBV28
D gene: NA
CDR3 protein: CASSSGAGRVHEQFF
CDR3 DNA: TGTGCCAGCAGTTCCGGGGCTGGAAGAGTCCATGAGCAGTTCTTC

clone size: medium-sized
J gene: TRBJ1-2
V gene: TRBV29-1
D gene: NA
CDR3 protein: CSAPGTANGYTF
CDR3 DNA: TGCAGCGCCCCAGGCACCGCTAATGGCTACACCTTC

clone size: NA
J gene: TRBJ1-6
V gene: TRBV6-5
D gene: TRBD1
CDR3 protein: CASSPTGLNSPLHF
CDR3 DNA: TGTGCCAGCAGCCCGACAGGGCTTAATTCACCCCTCCACTTT

clone size: NA
J gene: TRBJ1-5
V gene: TRBV6-1
D gene: NA
CDR3 protein: CASSERGDQPQHF
CDR3 DNA: TGTGCCAGCAGTGAACGTGGGGATCAGCCCCAGCATTTT

clone size: NA
J gene: TRBJ2-7
V gene: TRBV27
D gene: TRBD2
CDR3 protein: CASRATTSGSLYEQYF
CDR3 DNA: TGTGCCAGCAGAGCCACAACTAGCGGGAGCTTGTACGAGCAGTACTTC

clone size: NA
J gene: TRBJ1-1
V gene: TRBV29-1
D gene: TRBD1
CDR3 protein: CSVWAGGMNTEAFF
CDR3 DNA: TGCAGCGTGTGGGCAGGGGGTATGAACACTGAAGCTTTCTTT

clone size: few
J gene: TRBJ2-1
V gene: TRBV5-4
D gene: NA
CDR3 protein: CASSLGGEQFF
CDR3 DNA: TGTGCCAGCAGCTTGGGGGGTGAGCAGTTCTTC

clone size: NA
J gene: TRBJ2-7
V gene: TRBV5-4
D gene: NA
CDR3 protein: CASSLRSASTYEQYF
CDR3 DNA: TGTGCCAGCAGCTTGAGGTCAGCCAGCACCTACGAGCAGTACTTC

clone size: NA
J gene: TRBJ2-7
V gene: TRBV5-6
D gene: NA
CDR3 protein: CASSLSQGFTYEQYF
CDR3 DNA: TGTGCCAGCAGCTTATCCCAGGGGTTTACGTACGAGCAGTACTTC

clone size: NA
J gene: TRBJ2-2
V gene: TRBV27
D gene: NA
CDR3 protein: CASSFTTNTLQGNTGELFF
CDR3 DNA: TGTGCCAGCAGTTTCACCACTAACACCTTACAGGGTAATACCGGGGAGCTGTTTTTT

clone size: NA
J gene: TRBJ1-1
V gene: TRBV9
D gene: NA
CDR3 protein: CASSTRPNHTEAFF
CDR3 DNA: TGTGCCAGCAGCACCCGACCGAATCACACTGAAGCTTTCTTT

clone size: once
J gene: TRBJ2-6
V gene: TRBV18
D gene: NA
CDR3 protein: CASLHRASSRANVLTF
CDR3 DNA: TGTGCCAGCCTACACCGGGCGAGCTCTAGAGCCAACGTCCTGACTTTC

clone size: few
J gene: TRBJ1-5
V gene: TRBV4-1
D gene: TRBD1
CDR3 protein: CASSQDSEPGTGPRPQHF
CDR3 DNA: TGCGCCAGCAGCCAAGATAGCGAACCCGGGACAGGGCCCAGGCCCCAGCATTTT

clone size: NA
J gene: TRBJ2-7
V gene: TRBV7-9
D gene: NA
CDR3 protein: CASSQQTYEQYF
CDR3 DNA: TGTGCCAGCAGCCAGCAAACCTACGAGCAGTACTTC

clone size: NA
J gene: TRBJ1-4
V gene: TRBV10-3
D gene: NA
CDR3 protein: CAISESAGTNEKLFF
CDR3 DNA: TGTGCCATCAGTGAGTCAGCCGGGACTAATGAAAAACTGTTTTTT

clone size: NA
J gene: TRBJ1-2
V gene: TRBV6-1
D gene: TRBD1
CDR3 protein: CASSLQTGENYGYTF
CDR3 DNA: TGTGCCAGCAGTCTTCAGACAGGGGAAAACTATGGCTACACCTTC